Presented here are 28 T cell receptor beta chains from one specimen sequenced in a study of blood T cells in healthy people across ages. A second about 7 to 12 cycle PCR used barcoded and J-beta primers. TCRdb recomputed calls from the 5' RACE reads with MiXCR, one row per CDR3 protein. The repertoire has 850,000 to 1,100,000 distinct CDR3 sequences, 35% to 40% of them found once; the top ten carry less than 15%. The specimen sequenced was blood. Source of these receptors: a man in his late teens or twenties in good health.

The CDR3 sequence is CATSDHSGGGLNTQYF. Here the CDR3 DNA reads TGTGCCACCAGTGATCATAGCGGGGGGGGCTTAAATACGCAGTATTTT. The rearrangement links TRBV24-1 to TRBJ2-3; the match to TRBD2 covers 11 bases. The CDR3 totals 16 residues. Germline-derived CDR1 and CDR2 are KGHDR and SFDVKD. Trimming cost V 3 bases and J 7 bases; bases outside gene matches: 8.

V usage is TRBV9 and J usage is TRBJ2-7; D assignment may be TRBD1 or TRBD2 (5 bases each). From germline, CDR1 is SGDLS and CDR2 YYNGEE. This CDR3 comprises 15 residues. V was cut by 2 bases and J by 2 bases, with 14 bases left in between. This CDR3 reads CASSVGDALAYEQYF. DNA of the CDR3: TGTGCCAGCAGCGTGGGGGACGCACTTGCCTACGAGCAGTACTTC.

V is TRBV20-1 and J is TRBJ2-1; D may be TRBD1 or TRBD2 (5 bases each). Germline CDR1 reads DFQATT; CDR2 reads SNEGSKA (reference sequence). V was trimmed by 0 bases and J by 6 bases, leaving 15 bases between them. The CDR3 covers 15 residues. CDR3 bases: TGCAGTGCTAGAGATACTCGGGGCTACGGCAATGAGCAGTTCTTC. Its protein is CSARDTRGYGNEQFF.

Ten or more counts support this clonotype. V usage is TRBV20-1 and J usage is TRBJ2-5; maybe TRBD1 (5 bases). Germline V lookup: CDR1 DFQATT, CDR2 SNEGSKA (reference sequence). The CDR3 covers 14 residues. V was clipped by 5 bases and J by 5 bases, with 18 bases between them. CDR3 amino acids: CSARWSGLLETQYF. The DNA of the CDR3 is TGCAGTGCTCGTTGGTCAGGGTTATTGGAGACCCAGTACTTC.

The chain has TRBV10-3 and TRBJ1-1, with TRBD1 as a possible D gene (5 bases). The CDR3 loop spans 15 amino acids. CDR1 is ENHRY and CDR2 is SYGVKD in the germline V gene. With 4 bases removed from V and 3 bases from J, the gap between germline ends came to 15 bases. The CDR3: CAISADPGADTEAFF. As DNA, the CDR3 is TGTGCCATCAGTGCAGATCCCGGGGCAGACACTGAAGCTTTCTTT.

V is TRBV20-1 and J is TRBJ1-6, with no clear D. The CDR3 spans 16 residues. The germline gives CDR1 DFQATT, CDR2 SNEGSKA (reference sequence). V gave up 2 bases and J gave up 0 bases, with 11 bases separating them. The CDR3 DNA sequence: TGCAGTGCTAGAAACCGCAGGAGCTCCTATAATTCACCCCTCCACTTT. Translated, it gives CSARNRRSSYNSPLHF.

The rearrangement links TRBV10-3 to TRBJ1-6; D may be TRBD1 (6 bases). The CDR3 totals 15 residues. Trimming pared 0 bases from V and 7 bases from J, leaving 10 bases between. Germline CDR1 is ENHRY and CDR2 is SYGVKD. CDR3 DNA: TGTGCCATCAGTGAGTCCAGCCAGGGGAATTCACCCCTCCACTTT. It yields the protein CAISESSQGNSPLHF.

In its sample, this clonotype was seen a few times. V gene TRBV6-1 combines with J gene TRBJ1-2; D unresolved. The length of the CDR3 is 15 residues. Germline V gives CDR1 MNHNS, CDR2 SASEGT. V lost 3 bases and J 8 bases, leaving 19 bases between the germline ends. The CDR3 DNA reads TGTGCCAGCAGTGATATAGCCAGTCACACCCCCGGCTACACCTTC. Encoded protein: CASSDIASHTPGYTF.

This clonotype was found a few times. The chain carries TRBV5-1 and TRBJ2-1, with 7 bases lining up with TRBD2. Germline loops: CDR1 SGHRS, CDR2 YFSETQ. V lost 4 bases and J lost 5; bases outside the gene matches: 9. The CDR3 has 15 amino acids. CDR3 coding DNA: TGCGCCAGCAGCCTCACCCGGGGAGGGGACAATGAGCAGTTCTTC. Translating it yields CASSLTRGGDNEQFF.

The V call is TRBV20-1, the J call TRBJ2-3; 13 bases map to TRBD2. Germline CDR1 DFQATT, CDR2 SNEGSKA (reference sequence). V was pared by 2 bases and J by 2 bases, with 7 bases of the junction left unmatched. This CDR3 spans 17 amino acids. The CDR3 spells CSARSSTSGGLTDTQYF. In nucleotides, the CDR3 is TGCAGTGCTAGATCCTCGACTAGCGGGGGGCTCACAGATACGCAGTATTTT.

The chain joins TRBV4-1 to TRBJ2-1; D may be TRBD2 (6 bases). V gave up 1 base and J gave up 0 bases, with 13 bases separating them. Germline V gene sequence: CDR1 MGHRA, CDR2 YSYEKL. This CDR3 contains 17 residues. The CDR3 DNA reads as TGCGCCAGCAGCCAAGGCCCCCTAGCGAGCTCCTACAATGAGCAGTTCTTC. This translates into CASSQGPLASSYNEQFF.

CDR3 nucleotide sequence: TGTGCCAGCAGCCAAGAGGAGGGCATCCCGAATGAGCAGTTCTTC. Protein product: CASSQEEGIPNEQFF. J is TRBJ2-1 and V is TRBV4-2, with D maybe TRBD2 (6 bases). Germline-derived CDR1 and CDR2 are LGHNA and YNFKEQ. There are 15 residues in the CDR3. Trimming stripped 0 bases from V and 7 bases from J, with 13 bases between.

V gene TRBV4-3 combines with J gene TRBJ1-3; no firm D call. V lost 0 bases and J 4 bases, leaving 10 bases between the germline ends. This CDR3 comprises 15 residues. Germline values: CDR1 LGHNA, CDR2 YSLEER. The CDR3 loop reads CASSQDWDPGNTIYF. The CDR3 DNA follows: TGCGCCAGCAGCCAAGATTGGGATCCCGGAAACACCATATATTTT.

This clonotype was counted a few times. The chain links TRBV4-1 to TRBJ2-5; D call uncertain. The CDR3 runs to 14 residues. Germline lookup yields CDR1 MGHRA and CDR2 YSYEKL. The V gene lost 4 bases and the J gene lost 3 bases, with 12 bases spanning the gap. The CDR3 nucleotides are TGCGCCAGCAGCCCTGTGGCGGAAAAAGAGACCCAGTACTTC. This translates into CASSPVAEKETQYF.

The chain joins TRBV19 to TRBJ2-1; D is unclear. Germline assignment: CDR1 LNHDA and CDR2 SQIVND (reference sequence). This CDR3 is 15 amino acids long. V gave up 1 base and J gave up 3 bases, with 10 bases separating them. The CDR3 DNA reads TGTGCCAGTAGTATAGGTGACTTGCGCTACAATGAGCAGTTCTTC. It translates to CASSIGDLRYNEQFF.

This clonotype was observed a handful of times. The rearrangement uses TRBV6-6 and TRBJ2-7; possibly TRBD1 or TRBD2 for D (7 bases each). The germline V and J ends were trimmed by 5 bases and 2 bases, with 22 bases remaining between them. This CDR3 spans 17 amino acids. The germline CDR1 and CDR2 sequences are MNHNY and SVGAGI (reference sequence). The CDR3 DNA reads as TGTGCCAGCAGTAAACCCGGGGGGACAGCGATCACCTACGAGCAGTACTTC. It codes for CASSKPGGTAITYEQYF.

The rearrangement links TRBV7-2 to TRBJ1-2, with unresolved D. The V gene lost 7 bases and the J gene lost 0 bases, with 9 bases spanning the gap. The CDR3 has 13 amino acids. Germline CDR1 SGHTA, CDR2 FQGNSA. This CDR3 is CASTRDPNYGYTF. The CDR3 DNA is TGTGCCAGCACCCGAGACCCTAACTATGGCTACACCTTC.

This clonotype was recorded a few times. The chain combines TRBV20-1 with TRBJ2-1, with 8 bases aligning to TRBD2. The germline V gene encodes CDR1 DFQATT and CDR2 SNEGSKA (reference sequence). The CDR3 sequence is 19 residues long. The ends lost 0 bases at V and 5 bases at J; junction bases unmatched: 18. This chain's CDR3 is CSARDLAGSAGGSNNEQFF. Here the CDR3 DNA reads TGCAGTGCTAGAGATCTAGCCGGAAGCGCGGGGGGTTCCAACAATGAGCAGTTCTTC.

This clonotype was recorded at least ten times. The chain couples TRBV5-1 to TRBJ1-2; unclear D gene. Looked up from germline, CDR1 is SGHRS and CDR2 is YFSETQ. Trimming stripped 0 bases from V and 0 bases from J, with 9 bases between. CDR3 length equals 15 residues. The CDR3 coding sequence is TGCGCCAGCAGCTTGGGATTCCAAGCTAACTATGGCTACACCTTC. Residues: CASSLGFQANYGYTF.

This clonotype was counted only a few times. V gene TRBV7-2 combines with J gene TRBJ2-3; 8 bases map to TRBD2. CDR1 and CDR2 from the germline V gene are SGHTA and FQGNSA. J gave up 2 bases and V 1 base, and 2 bases lay outside the gene matches. The CDR3 length is 15 residues. In DNA form, the CDR3 reads TGTGCCAGCAGCTTAGGACTAGCGAACACAGATACGCAGTATTTT. Its protein product is CASSLGLANTDTQYF. Combining the CDR3 with reference TRBV7-2 and TRBJ2-3 gives the whole variable domain GAGVSQSPSNKVTEKGKDVELRCDPISGHTALYWYRQSLGQGLEFLIYFQGNSAPDKSGLPSDRFSAERTGGSVSTLTIQRTQQEDSAVYLCASSLGLANTDTQYFGPGTRLTVL.

The sample holds one count of this clonotype. The V call is TRBV12-3 or TRBV12-4, the J call TRBJ2-2; 10 nucleotides align to TRBD2. The ends lost 4 bases at V and 5 bases at J; junction bases unmatched: 13. This CDR3 comprises 18 residues. This CDR3 is CASSSSRAGGPGTGELFF. CDR3 sequence (DNA): TGTGCCAGCAGTTCATCCAGAGCGGGGGGGCCTGGTACCGGGGAGCTGTTTTTT.

The chain carries TRBV4-2 and TRBJ1-1; possibly TRBD1 for D (5 bases). V was trimmed by 3 bases and J by 1 base, leaving 15 bases between them. CDR3 size: 16 residues. Germline CDR1 and CDR2: LGHNA and YNFKEQ. The CDR3 nucleotides read TGTGCCAGCAGCCAGAGCGCCGGACATTCGAACACTGAAGCTTTCTTT. Residues: CASSQSAGHSNTEAFF.

The sample holds a few counts of this clonotype. The rearrangement joins TRBV14 to TRBJ1-1; D is undetermined. The CDR3 runs 13 residues. Trimming removed 1 base from V and 10 bases from J, with 13 bases in between. The V gene's germline CDR1 is SGHDN and CDR2 FVKESK. CDR3 sequence: CASSQARGRGAFF. The CDR3 DNA sequence: TGTGCCAGCAGCCAAGCCCGCGGGCGAGGAGCTTTCTTT.

This clonotype showed up just a few times. CDR3 sequence (DNA): TGTGCCAGCAGCCAAGCAGGGCCATCACCCTATGGCTACACCTTC. This encodes CASSQAGPSPYGYTF. V is TRBV3-1 and J is TRBJ1-2, with a tentative D call TRBD1 (5 bases). Trimming removed 1 base from V and 4 bases from J, with 13 bases in between. The germline gives CDR1 LGHDT, CDR2 YNNKEL (reference sequence). This CDR3 has 15 residues.

This clonotype showed up just a few times. The chain employs TRBV6-2 or TRBV6-3 and TRBJ2-6; D gene unclear. Germline V gene data show CDR1 as MNHEY and CDR2 as SVGEGT. The CDR3 covers 15 residues. The germline V and J ends were trimmed by 6 bases and 0 bases, with 9 bases remaining between them. Here the CDR3 DNA reads TGTGCCAGCAGCTACCAGGTCTCTGGGGCCAACGTCCTGACTTTC. It specifies CASSYQVSGANVLTF.

The table lists this clonotype with a few counts. V gene TRBV7-2 combines with J gene TRBJ1-2; 7 bases are shared with TRBD1. The V and J ends lost 0 bases and 4 bases, in that order; junction bases with no gene match: 11. Per the germline V gene, CDR1 is SGHTA and CDR2 is FQGNSA. The CDR3 runs 17 residues. CDR3 region: CASSLAEGAIIAYGYTF. The CDR3 DNA reads as TGTGCCAGCAGCTTAGCGGAGGGGGCCATCATCGCCTATGGCTACACCTTC.

A few counts support this clonotype. The chain combines TRBV6-4 with TRBJ2-7, with 7 bases that match TRBD2. V lost 2 bases and J lost 7; bases outside the gene matches: 11. This CDR3 region has 15 residues. The germline V gene encodes CDR1 MRHNA and CDR2 SNTAGT. In nucleotides, the CDR3 is TGTGCCAGCAGTGACAATCCGGGGGGATGGGGTGAGCAGTACTTC. Translating it yields CASSDNPGGWGEQYF.

The chain has TRBV10-3 and TRBJ2-3; 9 bases map to TRBD2. Trimming removed 3 bases from V and 2 bases from J; junction bases left unmatched: 9. Germline assignment: CDR1 ENHRY and CDR2 SYGVKD. The CDR3 totals 17 residues. The CDR3 reads CAISDRGGGGITDTQYF. In nucleotides, the CDR3 is TGTGCCATCAGTGACCGAGGCGGGGGGGGAATCACAGATACGCAGTATTTT.